These 26 T cell receptor beta chains were sequenced from one sample in a study of cytomegalovirus exposure and HLA in healthy donors. The PCR had 60 Vbeta and 13 Jbeta primers. Profiled with immunoSEQ multiplex PCR; TCRdb holds only in-frame clones, not every one. The sample carries fewer than 250,000 clones, roughly 85% recorded once. The sequenced sample was PBMCs. These receptors all come from a male donor in good health and CMV-seronegative.

The rearrangement links TRBV27 to TRBJ2-7, with 10 bases that match TRBD1. This CDR3 region has 15 residues. Per germline, CDR1 MNHEY and CDR2 SMNVEV (reference sequence). The V and J ends lost 4 bases and 7 bases, in that order; junction bases with no gene match: 10. This CDR3 is CASSSPGQGTGEQYF. The CDR3 DNA follows: TGTGCCAGCAGTTCACCGGGACAGGGGACGGGGGAGCAGTACTTC.

This clone has just a few counts. The V call is TRBV5-6, the J call TRBJ2-7, with a tentative D call TRBD1 (6 bases). CDR3 length: 14 residues. Trimming took 6 bases from V and 3 from J, leaving 16 bases between them. Germline V CDR1 and CDR2: SGHDT, YYEEEE. As DNA, the CDR3 is TGTGCCAGCACCTCCGTAGGGACAATCTACGAGCAGTACTTC. As protein: CASTSVGTIYEQYF.

The chain uses TRBV5-1 and TRBJ2-7; 7 bases fit TRBD1. The CDR3 contains 13 residues. Per the germline V gene, CDR1 is SGHRS and CDR2 is YFSETQ. V shed 3 bases, J shed 1 base, and the junction held 1 base outside the gene matches. CDR3 amino acids: CASSSTGSYEQYF. In DNA form, the CDR3 reads TGCGCCAGCAGCTCGACAGGGTCCTACGAGCAGTACTTC.

The chain links TRBV5-1 to TRBJ2-1, with TRBD2 as a possible D gene (5 bases). The CDR3 sequence is 15 residues long. The germline V and J ends were trimmed by 4 bases and 7 bases, with 18 bases remaining between them. Germline V gene sequence: CDR1 SGHRS, CDR2 YFSETQ. The CDR3 is CASSPLVRARNEQFF. The CDR3, as DNA: TGCGCCAGCAGCCCTCTGGTGCGGGCAAGGAATGAGCAGTTCTTC.

This rearrangement joins TRBV28 to TRBJ1-1, with D unclear. V dropped 3 bases and J dropped 0 bases, with 14 bases sitting between them. Looked up from germline, CDR1 is MDHEN and CDR2 is SYDVKM. The CDR3 contains 16 residues. The CDR3 bases are TGTGCCAGCAGTTTTCCGCGAGGGCTTATGAACACTGAAGCTTTCTTT. Protein sequence: CASSFPRGLMNTEAFF.

Written as DNA, the CDR3 is TGTGCCAGCAGTTACGGCTGGGGGCAGACCGGGGAGCTGTTTTTT. The encoded protein is CASSYGWGQTGELFF. The chain combines TRBV6-5 with TRBJ2-2, with a possible D match to TRBD1 (6 bases). V was cut by 2 bases and J by 5 bases, with 12 bases left in between. CDR3 size: 15 residues. The V gene's germline CDR1 is MNHEY and CDR2 SVGAGI.

The J gene is TRBJ2-5, the V gene TRBV28; TRBD1 aligns across 10 bases. The germline V gene encodes CDR1 MDHEN and CDR2 SYDVKM. V dropped 5 bases and J dropped 5; count of bases not matched to a gene: 8. This CDR3 is 15 amino acids long. In nucleotides, the CDR3 is TGTGCCAGCAGTCCGTGGACAGGGGGGACTGAGACCCAGTACTTC. Translation: CASSPWTGGTETQYF.

This rearrangement joins TRBV6-5 to TRBJ2-7; D gene ambiguous. V was clipped by 5 bases and J by 0 bases, with 11 bases between them. CDR3 size: 14 residues. Germline V lookup: CDR1 MNHEY, CDR2 SVGAGI. CDR3 sequence reads: CASSPQSFSYEQYF. CDR3 DNA sequence: TGTGCCAGCAGTCCACAGAGTTTCTCCTACGAGCAGTACTTC.

The genes are TRBV27 and TRBJ2-3; TRBD2 agrees at 10 bases. Germline V CDR1 and CDR2: MNHEY, SMNVEV (reference sequence). The CDR3 sequence is 17 residues long. V was pared by 6 bases and J by 3 bases, with 12 bases of the junction left unmatched. CDR3: CASRHTSLAGKTDTQYF. The CDR3 DNA follows: TGTGCCAGCAGGCACACATCACTAGCGGGAAAGACAGATACGCAGTATTTT.

The chain has TRBV27 and TRBJ2-5, with TRBD1 matching 9 bases. J was trimmed by 5 bases and V by 5 bases; bases with no gene match: 6. The CDR3 extends over 14 amino acids. CDR1 is MNHEY and CDR2 is SMNVEV in the germline V gene (reference sequence). CDR3 coding DNA: TGTGCCAGCAGTCCCGGGACAGGGTGGGAGACCCAGTACTTC. Translated, it gives CASSPGTGWETQYF.

This CDR3 is CASSFGVQGPTGELFF. The CDR3 coding sequence is TGTGCCAGCTCATTTGGGGTACAGGGACCGACCGGGGAGCTGTTTTTT. This chain links TRBV18 with TRBJ2-2, with D maybe TRBD1 (6 bases). Germline V CDR1 and CDR2: KGHSH, LQKENI. The germline V and J ends were trimmed by 5 bases and 5 bases, with 18 bases remaining between them. This CDR3 region has 16 residues.

This chain uses TRBV6-6 with TRBJ1-2; 11 positions agree with TRBD1. The germline V gene has CDR1 MNHNY and CDR2 SVGAGI (reference sequence). The V and J ends lost 2 bases and 4 bases, in that order; junction bases with no gene match: 3. The CDR3 consists of 15 residues. The CDR3 sequence is CASSYPGQGGYGYTF. The CDR3 DNA is TGTGCCAGCAGTTACCCGGGACAGGGGGGCTATGGCTACACCTTC.

The chain is built from TRBV5-6 and TRBJ2-3; possibly TRBD1 for D (5 bases). V shed 2 bases and J shed 1 base, with 17 bases lying between them. CDR1 and CDR2 from the germline V gene are SGHDT and YYEEEE. The CDR3 runs 17 residues. The CDR3 sequence is CASSLQYRPTRTDTQYF. CDR3 bases: TGTGCCAGCAGCTTACAATACAGGCCTACCCGCACAGATACGCAGTATTTT.

The chain links TRBV5-1 to TRBJ2-6, with a possible D match to TRBD1 (6 bases). This CDR3 is built from 17 residues. Germline values: CDR1 SGHRS, CDR2 YFSETQ. Trimming took 4 bases from V and 0 from J, leaving 14 bases between them. The CDR3 DNA is TGCGCCAGCAGCGTATCAGCCAGGGGCTCTGGGGCCAACGTCCTGACTTTC. This sequence encodes CASSVSARGSGANVLTF.

This sequence joins TRBV6-5 and TRBJ2-7, with 10 bases fitting TRBD2. This CDR3 comprises 14 residues. The J segment lost 2 bases and the V segment lost 2 bases, leaving 0 bases of the junction unmatched. Germline loops: CDR1 MNHEY, CDR2 SVGAGI. The CDR3 region has the DNA TGTGCCAGCAGTTACGGACTAGCGGCCTACGAGCAGTACTTC. Protein product: CASSYGLAAYEQYF.

Comment on this clone: A read error may produce the germline difference seen at one junction end. The same CDR3 is also encoded by other DNA sequences in this sample. This chain links TRBV5-4 with TRBJ1-2; maybe TRBD1 (6 bases). There are 16 residues in the CDR3. Germline assignment: CDR1 SGHNT and CDR2 YYREEE (reference sequence). CDR3 loop: CASRGRGGRGNYGYTF. CDR3 sequence (DNA): TGTGCTAGCAGGGGTAGGGGGGGAAGGGGTAACTATGGCTACACCTTC.

V usage is TRBV28 and J usage is TRBJ2-3; D might be TRBD2 (6 bases). The germline gives CDR1 MDHEN, CDR2 SYDVKM. The V end was cut by 8 bases, the J end by 2 bases, with 14 bases between. This CDR3 is 14 amino acids long. The CDR3 DNA reads as TGTGCCAGCGTTTCCGGGACTCTCACAGATACGCAGTATTTT. Protein: CASVSGTLTDTQYF.

The chain couples TRBV7-2 to TRBJ2-7, with 10 positions matching TRBD1. After removal of 5 bases from V and 6 bases from J, the junction contained 7 bases not matched to a gene. In germline, CDR1 is SGHTA, CDR2 FQGNSA. The length of the CDR3 is 14 residues. CDR3 in amino acids: CASSPRTGGGEQYF. CDR3 DNA sequence: TGTGCCAGCAGCCCAAGGACAGGGGGGGGCGAGCAGTACTTC.

This chain connects TRBV10-3 to TRBJ1-4; possibly TRBD1 for D (5 bases). This CDR3 comprises 15 residues. Trimming stripped 0 bases from V and 1 base from J, with 6 bases between. Germline V gives CDR1 ENHRY, CDR2 SYGVKD. CDR3 in amino acids: CAISESGGTNEKLFF. The CDR3, as DNA: TGTGCCATCAGTGAGTCGGGGGGAACTAATGAAAAACTGTTTTTT.

This clone has more than one count but fewer than ten. This chain uses TRBV15 with TRBJ2-3, with TRBD2 identical over 8 bases. CDR3 size: 16 residues. Germline lookup yields CDR1 LNHNV and CDR2 YYDKDF (reference sequence). The junction had 7 bases not matched to a gene; V was cut back by 0 bases and J by 5 bases. The CDR3 reads CATSRELAERGDTQYF. Here the CDR3 DNA reads TGTGCCACCAGCAGAGAACTAGCGGAGAGGGGAGATACGCAGTATTTT.

The chain recombines TRBV27 with TRBJ2-1; D gene ambiguous. The V gene's germline CDR1 is MNHEY and CDR2 SMNVEV (reference sequence). Trimming pared 5 bases from V and 3 bases from J, leaving 11 bases between. The CDR3 is 14 residues long. The CDR3 spells CASSPQANYNEQFF. CDR3 DNA: TGTGCCAGCAGTCCCCAGGCTAACTACAATGAGCAGTTCTTC.

V usage is TRBV6-5 and J usage is TRBJ2-2; 7 bases are shared with TRBD2. The CDR3 runs 14 residues. V lost 5 bases and J lost 4; bases outside the gene matches: 4. The V gene's germline CDR1 is MNHEY and CDR2 SVGAGI. The CDR3, as DNA: TGTGCCAGCAGTAAACCGGGAGGCACCGGGGAGCTGTTTTTT. It yields the protein CASSKPGGTGELFF.

This rearrangement joins TRBV7-2 to TRBJ1-2, with 8 bases aligning to TRBD1. V shed 3 bases and J 2 bases; nucleotides not matched to a gene: 2. Germline assignment: CDR1 SGHTA and CDR2 FQGNSA. CDR3 length equals 14 residues. As DNA, the CDR3 is TGTGCCAGCAGCTTGGACAGGGCCAACTATGGCTACACCTTC. This sequence encodes CASSLDRANYGYTF.

This rearrangement joins TRBV9 to TRBJ1-4; 8 bases map to TRBD1. This CDR3 is built from 15 residues. The germline gives CDR1 SGDLS, CDR2 YYNGEE. The V gene end was trimmed by 2 bases and the J gene end by 7 bases; junction bases not matched to a gene: 7. The CDR3 reads CASSVSQGAGEKLFF. CDR3 coding DNA: TGTGCCAGCAGCGTTTCTCAGGGGGCCGGTGAAAAACTGTTTTTT.

Here the CDR3 DNA reads TGCAGCGTTGAGGCGGGACTTGCAGATACGCAGTATTTT. Translating gives CSVEAGLADTQYF. This chain links TRBV29-1 with TRBJ2-3, with D possibly TRBD2 on 6 matching bases. This CDR3 has 13 amino acids. The ends were cut back, 3 bases at V and 4 bases at J, with 11 bases in the middle. Germline V gene data show CDR1 as SQVTM and CDR2 as ANQGSEA.

The chain is built from TRBV28 and TRBJ2-7; 11 nucleotides match TRBD2. The germline V gene has CDR1 MDHEN and CDR2 SYDVKM. This CDR3 contains 14 residues. V dropped 3 bases and J dropped 6; count of bases not matched to a gene: 4. CDR3: CASSFLAGGREQYF. The CDR3 DNA reads TGTGCCAGCAGTTTCTTAGCGGGAGGGCGCGAGCAGTACTTC.